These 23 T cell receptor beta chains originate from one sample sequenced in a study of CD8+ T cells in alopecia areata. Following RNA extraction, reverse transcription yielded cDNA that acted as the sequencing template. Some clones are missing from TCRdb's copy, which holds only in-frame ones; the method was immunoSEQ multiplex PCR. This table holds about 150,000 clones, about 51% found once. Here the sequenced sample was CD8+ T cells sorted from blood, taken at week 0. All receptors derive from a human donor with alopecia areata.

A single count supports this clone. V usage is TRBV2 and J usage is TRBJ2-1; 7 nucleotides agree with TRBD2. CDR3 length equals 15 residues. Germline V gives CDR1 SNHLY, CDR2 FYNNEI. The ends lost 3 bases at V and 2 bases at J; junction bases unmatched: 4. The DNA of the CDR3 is TGTGCCAGCAGTGAGTCCCTAGCGGCCTACAATGAGCAGTTCTTC. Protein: CASSESLAAYNEQFF.

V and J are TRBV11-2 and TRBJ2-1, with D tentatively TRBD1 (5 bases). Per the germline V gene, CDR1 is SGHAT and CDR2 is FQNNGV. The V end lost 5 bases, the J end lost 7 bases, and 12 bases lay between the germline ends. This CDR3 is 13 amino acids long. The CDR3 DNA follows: TGTGCCAGCAGCATCCACCAGGGAAATGAGCAGTTCTTC. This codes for CASSIHQGNEQFF.

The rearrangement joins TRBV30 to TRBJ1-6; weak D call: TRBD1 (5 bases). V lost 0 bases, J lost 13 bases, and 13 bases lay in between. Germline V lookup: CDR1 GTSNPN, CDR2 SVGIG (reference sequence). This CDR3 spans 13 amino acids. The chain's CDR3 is CAWSVAERGPLHF. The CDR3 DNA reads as TGTGCCTGGAGTGTAGCCGAGCGGGGGCCCCTCCACTTT.

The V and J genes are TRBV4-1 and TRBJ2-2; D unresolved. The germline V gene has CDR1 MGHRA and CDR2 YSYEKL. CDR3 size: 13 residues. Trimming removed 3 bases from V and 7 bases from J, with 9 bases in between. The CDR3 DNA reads TGCGCCAGCAGCCACGAGCCGGGCGGGGAGCTGTTTTTT. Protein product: CASSHEPGGELFF.

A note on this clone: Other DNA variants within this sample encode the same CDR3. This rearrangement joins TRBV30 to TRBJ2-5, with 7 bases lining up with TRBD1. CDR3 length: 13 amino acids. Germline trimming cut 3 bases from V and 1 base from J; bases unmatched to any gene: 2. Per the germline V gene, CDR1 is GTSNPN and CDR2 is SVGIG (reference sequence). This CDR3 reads CAWSRDSQETQYF. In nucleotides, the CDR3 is TGTGCCTGGAGCCGGGACAGCCAAGAGACCCAGTACTTC.

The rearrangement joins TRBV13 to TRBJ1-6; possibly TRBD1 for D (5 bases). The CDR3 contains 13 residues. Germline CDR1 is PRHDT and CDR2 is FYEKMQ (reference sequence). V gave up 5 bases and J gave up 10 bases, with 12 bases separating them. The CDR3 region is CASSRLGGSPLHF. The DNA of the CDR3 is TGTGCCAGCAGCCGCCTGGGGGGATCACCCCTCCACTTT.

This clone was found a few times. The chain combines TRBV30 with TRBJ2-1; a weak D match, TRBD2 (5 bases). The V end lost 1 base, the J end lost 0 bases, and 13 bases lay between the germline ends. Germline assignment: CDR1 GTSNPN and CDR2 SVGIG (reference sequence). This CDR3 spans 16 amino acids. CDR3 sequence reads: CAWSAKAASSYNEQFF. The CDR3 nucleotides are TGTGCCTGGAGTGCAAAAGCGGCTTCCTCCTACAATGAGCAGTTCTTC.

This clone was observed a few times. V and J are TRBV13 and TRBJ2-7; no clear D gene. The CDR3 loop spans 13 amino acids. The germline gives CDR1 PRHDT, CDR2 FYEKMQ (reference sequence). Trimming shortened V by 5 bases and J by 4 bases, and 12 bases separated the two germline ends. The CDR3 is CASSVKSWYEQYF. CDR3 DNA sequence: TGTGCCAGCAGCGTTAAATCGTGGTACGAGCAGTACTTC.

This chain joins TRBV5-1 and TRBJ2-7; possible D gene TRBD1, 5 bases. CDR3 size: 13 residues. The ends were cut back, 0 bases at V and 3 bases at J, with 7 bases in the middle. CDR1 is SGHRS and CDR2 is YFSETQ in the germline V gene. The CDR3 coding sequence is TGCGCCAGCAGCTTGGACAGGTACTACGAGCAGTACTTC. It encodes CASSLDRYYEQYF.

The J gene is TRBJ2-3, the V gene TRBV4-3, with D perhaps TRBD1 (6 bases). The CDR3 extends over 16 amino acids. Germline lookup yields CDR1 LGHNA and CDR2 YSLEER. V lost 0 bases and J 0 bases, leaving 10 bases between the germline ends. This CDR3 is CASSQERRGSTDTQYF. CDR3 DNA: TGCGCCAGCAGCCAAGAGAGAAGGGGGAGCACAGATACGCAGTATTTT.

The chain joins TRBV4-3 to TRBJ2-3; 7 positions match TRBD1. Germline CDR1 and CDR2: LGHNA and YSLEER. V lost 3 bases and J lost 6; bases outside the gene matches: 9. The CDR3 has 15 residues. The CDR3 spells CASSQKDREYDTQYF. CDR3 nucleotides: TGCGCCAGCAGCCAGAAAGACAGGGAATACGATACGCAGTATTTT.

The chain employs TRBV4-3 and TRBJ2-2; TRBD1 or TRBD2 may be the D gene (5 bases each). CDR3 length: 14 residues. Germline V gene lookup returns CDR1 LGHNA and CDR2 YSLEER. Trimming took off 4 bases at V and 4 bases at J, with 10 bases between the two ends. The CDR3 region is CASSRGKGTGELFF. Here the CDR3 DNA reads TGCGCCAGCAGCCGGGGGAAAGGCACCGGGGAGCTGTTTTTT.

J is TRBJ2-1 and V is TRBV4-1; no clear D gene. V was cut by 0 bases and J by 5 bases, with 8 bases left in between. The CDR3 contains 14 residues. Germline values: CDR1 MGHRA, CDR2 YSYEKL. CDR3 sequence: CASSQDLLDNEQFF. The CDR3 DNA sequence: TGCGCCAGCAGCCAAGATCTCCTGGACAATGAGCAGTTCTTC.

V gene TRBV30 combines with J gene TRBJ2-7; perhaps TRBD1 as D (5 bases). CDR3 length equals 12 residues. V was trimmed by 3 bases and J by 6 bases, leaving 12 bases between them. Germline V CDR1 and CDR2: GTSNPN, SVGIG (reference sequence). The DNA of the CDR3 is TGTGCCTGGAGCCAAATCCAGGGCGAGCAGTACTTC. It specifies CAWSQIQGEQYF.

The CDR3: CASSLSSADEQFF. Here the CDR3 DNA reads TGTGCCAGCAGTTTATCTTCAGCGGATGAGCAGTTCTTC. The chain has TRBV27 and TRBJ2-1; the D gene is possibly TRBD2 (5 bases). V shed 0 bases and J shed 8 bases, with 8 bases lying between them. The CDR3 loop spans 13 amino acids. Looked up from germline, CDR1 is MNHEY and CDR2 is SMNVEV (reference sequence).

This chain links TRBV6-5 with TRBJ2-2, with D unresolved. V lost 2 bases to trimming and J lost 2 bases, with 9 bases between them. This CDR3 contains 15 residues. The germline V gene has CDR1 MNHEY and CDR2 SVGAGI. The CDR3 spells CASSYGVSNTGELFF. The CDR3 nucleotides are TGTGCCAGCAGTTACGGGGTCTCTAACACCGGGGAGCTGTTTTTT.

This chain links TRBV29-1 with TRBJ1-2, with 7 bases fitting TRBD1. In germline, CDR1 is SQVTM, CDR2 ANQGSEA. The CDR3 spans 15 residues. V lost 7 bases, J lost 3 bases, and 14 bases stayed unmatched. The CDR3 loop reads CSARDSKPSHYGYTF. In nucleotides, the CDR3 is TGCAGCGCCCGGGACAGCAAACCCAGCCACTATGGCTACACCTTC.

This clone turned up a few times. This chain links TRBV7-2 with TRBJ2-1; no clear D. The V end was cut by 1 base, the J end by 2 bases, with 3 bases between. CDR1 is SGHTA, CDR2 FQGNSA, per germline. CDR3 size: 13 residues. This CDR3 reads CASSLVPYNEQFF. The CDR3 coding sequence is TGTGCCAGCAGCTTAGTACCCTACAATGAGCAGTTCTTC.

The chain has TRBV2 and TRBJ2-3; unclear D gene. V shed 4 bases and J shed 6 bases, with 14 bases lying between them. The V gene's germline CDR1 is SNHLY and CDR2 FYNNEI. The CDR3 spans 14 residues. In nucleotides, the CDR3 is TGTGCCAGCAGTGCTGACCTGGACGGGGATACGCAGTATTTT. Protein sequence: CASSADLDGDTQYF.

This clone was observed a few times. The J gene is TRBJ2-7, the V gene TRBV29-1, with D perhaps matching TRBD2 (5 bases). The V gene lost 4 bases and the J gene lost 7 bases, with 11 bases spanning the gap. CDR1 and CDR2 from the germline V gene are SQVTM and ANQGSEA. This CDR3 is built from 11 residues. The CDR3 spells CSVVTTGEQYF. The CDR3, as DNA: TGCAGCGTTGTCACTACGGGGGAGCAGTACTTC.

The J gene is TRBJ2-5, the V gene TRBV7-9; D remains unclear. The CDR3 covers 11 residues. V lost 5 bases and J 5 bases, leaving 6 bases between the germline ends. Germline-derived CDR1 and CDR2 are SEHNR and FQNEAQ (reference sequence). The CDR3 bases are TGTGCCAGCAGCCTTACGGAGACCCAGTACTTC. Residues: CASSLTETQYF.

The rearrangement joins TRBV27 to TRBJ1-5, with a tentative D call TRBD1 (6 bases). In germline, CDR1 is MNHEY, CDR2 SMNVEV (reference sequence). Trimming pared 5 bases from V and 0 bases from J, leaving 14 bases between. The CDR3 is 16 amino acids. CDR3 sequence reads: CASSTTGRNSNQPQHF. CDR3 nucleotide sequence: TGTGCCAGCAGTACGACAGGACGTAATAGCAATCAGCCCCAGCATTTT.

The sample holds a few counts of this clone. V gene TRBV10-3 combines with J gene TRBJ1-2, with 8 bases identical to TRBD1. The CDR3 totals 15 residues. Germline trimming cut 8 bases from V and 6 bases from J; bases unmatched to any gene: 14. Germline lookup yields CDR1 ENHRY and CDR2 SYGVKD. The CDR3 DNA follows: TGTGCCATCGGGGCGGAGCAGGGGGCGCGGGATGGCTACACCTTC. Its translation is CAIGAEQGARDGYTF.